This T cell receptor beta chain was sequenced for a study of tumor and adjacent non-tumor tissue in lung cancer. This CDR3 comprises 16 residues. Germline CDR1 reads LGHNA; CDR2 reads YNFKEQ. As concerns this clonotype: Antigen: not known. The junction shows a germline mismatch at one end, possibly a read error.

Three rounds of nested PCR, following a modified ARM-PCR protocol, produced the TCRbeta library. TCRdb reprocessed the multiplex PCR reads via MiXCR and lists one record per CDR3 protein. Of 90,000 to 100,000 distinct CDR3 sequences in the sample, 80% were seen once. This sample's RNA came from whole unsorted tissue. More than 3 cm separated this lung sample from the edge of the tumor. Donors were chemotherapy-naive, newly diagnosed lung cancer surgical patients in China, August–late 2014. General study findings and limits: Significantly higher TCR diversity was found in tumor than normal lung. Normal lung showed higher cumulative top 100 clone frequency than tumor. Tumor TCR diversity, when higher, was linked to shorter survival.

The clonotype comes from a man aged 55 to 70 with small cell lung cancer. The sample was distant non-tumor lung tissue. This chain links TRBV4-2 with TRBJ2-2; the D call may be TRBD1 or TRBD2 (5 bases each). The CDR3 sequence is CASSQDLRVNTRELFF. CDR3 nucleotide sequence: TGTGCCAGCAGCCAAGATCTCAGGGTGAACACCAGGGAGCTCTTTTTT.